The 21 T cell receptor beta chains given below trace back to one sample, sequenced in a study of shared clonotypes between healthy human individuals. Only CD45RO-negative cells positively selected for CCR7 counted as naive CD8 cells, so terminally differentiated effector memory CD45RA+ cells were excluded. Data came from immunoSEQ multiplex PCR; TCRdb stores just in-frame clones and leaves some out. The sample consists of fewer than 1 million clones, around 96% of them appearing once. Sequenced input: naive CD8+ T cells sorted from blood. All receptors come from a man aged 25 to 40 in good health.

The chain recombines TRBV27 with TRBJ1-1, with 10 bases lining up with TRBD1. The CDR3 is 13 residues long. CDR1 and CDR2 from the germline V gene are MNHEY and SMNVEV (reference sequence). J was trimmed by 7 bases and V by 5 bases; bases with no gene match: 4. The CDR3 DNA is TGTGCCAGCAGTATCCGGACAGGGGGTGAAGCTTTCTTT. Encoded protein: CASSIRTGGEAFF.

The genes are TRBV11-2 and TRBJ2-1; 7 bases map to TRBD2. Germline trimming cut 8 bases from V and 7 bases from J; bases unmatched to any gene: 8. Germline CDR1 and CDR2: SGHAT and FQNNGV. The CDR3 is 13 residues long. The CDR3 loop reads CASGLAASNEQFF. CDR3 DNA sequence: TGTGCCAGCGGCCTAGCGGCGTCAAATGAGCAGTTCTTC.

The chain uses TRBV7-9 and TRBJ2-7; D possibly uses TRBD1 or TRBD2 (5 bases each). The CDR3 is 15 residues long. Germline CDR1 SEHNR, CDR2 FQNEAQ (reference sequence). V was trimmed by 2 bases and J by 3 bases, leaving 14 bases between them. CDR3 sequence: CASSLLSGQGYEQYF. In DNA, the CDR3 is TGTGCCAGCAGCTTATTATCGGGGCAGGGCTACGAGCAGTACTTC.

This clone was observed once. V and J are TRBV27 and TRBJ2-1; maybe TRBD2 (5 bases). The germline V gene encodes CDR1 MNHEY and CDR2 SMNVEV (reference sequence). This CDR3 is built from 14 residues. Trimming took 3 bases from V and 4 from J, leaving 10 bases between them. The CDR3 loop reads CASSFQRRYNEQFF. For the CDR3, the DNA is TGTGCCAGCAGTTTCCAGCGGAGATACAATGAGCAGTTCTTC.

The CDR3 region is CASSLVGNQPQHF. CDR3 DNA: TGTGCCAGCAGTTTAGTGGGCAATCAGCCCCAGCATTTT. The chain joins TRBV27 to TRBJ1-5; D is unresolved. The CDR3 consists of 13 residues. CDR1 is MNHEY, CDR2 SMNVEV, per germline (reference sequence). V shed 2 bases and J shed 2 bases, with 4 bases lying between them.

Of note for this clone: At the DNA level, this CDR3 is encoded by other sequences in the same sample as well. The chain couples TRBV28 to TRBJ1-1; 9 nucleotides agree with TRBD1. The CDR3 is 13 residues long. The ends lost 4 bases at V and 4 bases at J; junction bases unmatched: 1. Germline values: CDR1 MDHEN, CDR2 SYDVKM. The CDR3 region is CASSYRGRTEAFF. The CDR3 coding sequence is TGTGCCAGCAGTTACAGGGGGCGCACTGAAGCTTTCTTT.

The chain joins TRBV7-2 to TRBJ2-6; TRBD2 is a possible D gene (5 bases). Germline V gene lookup returns CDR1 SGHTA and CDR2 FQGNSA. V lost 8 bases to trimming and J lost 0 bases, with 8 bases between them. The CDR3 spans 14 residues. The CDR3 sequence is CASPGGSGANVLTF. For the CDR3, the DNA is TGTGCCAGCCCCGGAGGCTCTGGGGCCAACGTCCTGACTTTC.

The chain employs TRBV6-1 and TRBJ2-3; no firm D call. Germline CDR1 and CDR2: MNHNS and SASEGT. V was trimmed by 2 bases and J by 8 bases, leaving 8 bases between them. This CDR3 contains 12 residues. In DNA, the CDR3 is TGTGCCAGCAGTGAATCCCCCGGTACGCAGTATTTT. Residues: CASSESPGTQYF.

The chain recombines TRBV7-6 with TRBJ2-1; 9 nucleotides line up with TRBD2. The ends lost 5 bases at V and 15 bases at J; junction bases unmatched: 11. Germline CDR1 SGHVS, CDR2 FNYEAQ. The length of the CDR3 is 13 residues. This CDR3 reads CASSAYLAGALFF. For the CDR3, the DNA is TGTGCCAGCAGCGCCTACTTAGCGGGAGCTCTGTTCTTC. Full variable domain (remainder filled in from reference TRBV7-6 and TRBJ2-1): GAGVSQSPRYKVTKRGQDVALRCDPISGHVSLYWYRQALGQGPEFLTYFNYEAQQDKSGLPNDRFSAERPEGSISTLTIQRTEQRDSAMYRCASSAYLAGALFFGPGTRLTVL.

The V gene is TRBV2, the J gene TRBJ2-1, with 7 positions matching TRBD2. The CDR3 sequence is 13 residues long. Germline CDR1 SNHLY, CDR2 FYNNEI. Trimming cost V 8 bases and J 6 bases; bases outside gene matches: 7. This chain's CDR3 is CASEGLGGNEQFF. DNA for the CDR3: TGTGCCAGCGAAGGACTAGGCGGCAATGAGCAGTTCTTC.

This clone has only one observation. This chain links TRBV27 with TRBJ1-2; D is unresolved. The germline V and J ends were trimmed by 3 bases and 3 bases, with 8 bases remaining between them. The CDR3 loop spans 13 amino acids. Germline assignment: CDR1 MNHEY and CDR2 SMNVEV (reference sequence). CDR3 loop: CASSFRTDYGYTF. CDR3 in DNA: TGTGCCAGCAGTTTCAGGACTGACTATGGCTACACCTTC.

CDR3 in DNA: TGTGCCAGTGCGGACGGACTAGTCGTCCACGAGCAGTACTTC. Amino acids: CASADGLVVHEQYF. This sequence joins TRBV27 and TRBJ2-7; 7 bases fit TRBD2. Germline V gives CDR1 MNHEY, CDR2 SMNVEV (reference sequence). The CDR3 consists of 14 residues. With 9 bases clipped from V and 5 bases from J, the junction kept 13 bases outside the gene matches.

The chain combines TRBV6-4 with TRBJ2-1; no clear D. Trimming pared 1 base from V and 4 bases from J, leaving 5 bases between. The germline V gene has CDR1 MRHNA and CDR2 SNTAGT. This CDR3 spans 13 amino acids. The CDR3 DNA reads as TGTGCCAGCAGTGACTGGGAATACAATGAGCAGTTCTTC. Protein product: CASSDWEYNEQFF.

This clone has more than one count but fewer than ten. The V gene is TRBV11-2, the J gene TRBJ2-1; D gene uncertain. The V end lost 3 bases, the J end lost 5 bases, and 11 bases lay between the germline ends. The germline V gene has CDR1 SGHAT and CDR2 FQNNGV. This CDR3 contains 14 residues. CDR3 in amino acids: CASSFQALNNEQFF. The CDR3 DNA reads as TGTGCCAGCAGCTTCCAAGCTTTGAACAATGAGCAGTTCTTC.

This clone has only one observation. The V gene is TRBV28, the J gene TRBJ2-1; 7 bases match TRBD2. Trimming at V came to 7 bases and at J to 5 bases, leaving 5 bases not matched to a gene. The CDR3 is 13 residues long. From germline, CDR1 is MDHEN and CDR2 SYDVKM. CDR3 sequence: CASTWGGNNEQFF. In DNA form, the CDR3 reads TGTGCCAGCACCTGGGGGGGGAACAATGAGCAGTTCTTC.

CDR3 bases: TGCAGCGTTGCGTCTCAAGGTTCGGGGAGTACCGGGGAGCTGTTTTTT. Residues: CSVASQGSGSTGELFF. V usage is TRBV29-1 and J usage is TRBJ2-2; tentative D call: TRBD2 (5 bases). The V gene's germline CDR1 is SQVTM and CDR2 ANQGSEA. The CDR3 totals 16 residues. Trimming took 4 bases from V and 5 from J, leaving 20 bases between them.

V usage is TRBV11-2 and J usage is TRBJ2-2, with 7 positions matching TRBD2. V trimming: 5 bases; J trimming: 5 bases; junction bases outside the gene matches: 17. The CDR3 covers 18 residues. Looked up from germline, CDR1 is SGHAT and CDR2 is FQNNGV. The chain's CDR3 is CASSPPLMWEGETGELFF. CDR3 coding DNA: TGTGCCAGCAGCCCCCCGCTTATGTGGGAGGGAGAAACCGGGGAGCTGTTTTTT.

The chain has TRBV27 and TRBJ2-1; 8 nucleotides match TRBD2. Germline assignment: CDR1 MNHEY and CDR2 SMNVEV (reference sequence). This CDR3 region has 14 residues. The trim removed 6 bases at V and 5 bases at J, leaving 6 bases unmatched. CDR3 protein: CASRPSGRDNEQFF. For the CDR3, the DNA is TGTGCCAGCAGACCAAGCGGGAGAGACAATGAGCAGTTCTTC.

The genes are TRBV10-1 and TRBJ2-7; D remains unclear. In germline, CDR1 is WNHNN, CDR2 SYGVQD (reference sequence). The CDR3 contains 14 residues. V lost 0 bases and J lost 6, with 12 bases in between. CDR3 nucleotide sequence: TGCGCCAGCAGTGAGTCCTCTCTGTTACGCGAGCAGTACTTC. Residues: CASSESSLLREQYF.

The V and J genes are TRBV28 and TRBJ1-2; 10 nucleotides line up with TRBD1. The V gene's germline CDR1 is MDHEN and CDR2 SYDVKM. CDR3 length: 14 residues. Trimming took 1 base from V and 8 from J; bases not matched to a gene: 4. The CDR3 region has the DNA TGTGCCAGCAGTTTATTAGGGGACAGGGGAGGCTACACCTTC. This sequence encodes CASSLLGDRGGYTF.

This rearrangement joins TRBV7-9 to TRBJ2-7; 8 bases agree with TRBD2. Germline trimming cut 6 bases from V and 4 bases from J; bases unmatched to any gene: 8. CDR1 and CDR2 (germline): SEHNR, FQNEAQ (reference sequence). CDR3 length: 14 amino acids. The CDR3 nucleotides are TGTGCCAGCAGTCAAAGCGGGGGCGGGTACGAGCAGTACTTC. Translating it yields CASSQSGGGYEQYF.